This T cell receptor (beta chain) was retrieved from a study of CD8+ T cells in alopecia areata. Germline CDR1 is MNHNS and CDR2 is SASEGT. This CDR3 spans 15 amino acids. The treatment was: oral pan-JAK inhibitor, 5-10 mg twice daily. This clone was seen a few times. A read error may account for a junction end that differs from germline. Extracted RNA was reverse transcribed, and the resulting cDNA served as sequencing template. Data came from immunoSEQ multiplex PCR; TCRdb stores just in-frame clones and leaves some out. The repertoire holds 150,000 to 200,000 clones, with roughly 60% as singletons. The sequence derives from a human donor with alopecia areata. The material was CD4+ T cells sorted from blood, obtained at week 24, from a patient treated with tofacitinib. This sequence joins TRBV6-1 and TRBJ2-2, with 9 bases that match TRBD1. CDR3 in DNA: TGTGCCAGCTGTGAATCCGGGACAGGGACCGGGGAGCTGTTTTTT. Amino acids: CASCESGTGTGELFF.